The clone carrying this T cell receptor (beta chain) occurred once. As yet, its antigen is unknown. This CDR3 has 15 amino acids. Germline-derived CDR1 and CDR2 are MDHEN and SYDVKM. V was shortened by 4 bases and J by 6 bases, with 18 bases between the two germline ends. The entry originates in a study of Ad26.COV2.S vaccination and SARS-CoV-2 variants. TCRdb keeps only in-frame clones here, not all; method: immunoSEQ multiplex PCR. The sample includes around 300,000 clones, about 88% seen only once; the top ten take roughly 10%. The treatment denotes: approximately 18 received Ad26.COV2.S at low or high dose, single or two shots; 5 received placebo; per-sample allocation not given. Each sample was drawn 63 days after the first injection (of vaccine or placebo). Within Boston, the person who donated was an adult of 18-55 years. General observations from the study: Following vaccination, spike-specific CD8+ and CD4+ T cell responses reportedly exhibited substantial breadth. Vaccine recipients surpassed placebo recipients in spike-specific TCR breadth.

The sample in question was peripheral blood, obtained in a trial of Ad26.COV2.S vaccine versus placebo. The sequence came from a person between 18 and 65 years old who received the Ad26.COV2.S COVID-19 vaccine or a placebo. The chain combines TRBV28 with TRBJ1-1, with TRBD1 as a possible D gene (5 bases). The CDR3 region has the DNA TGTGCCAGCAGTTCCGCCGGGACTGTTTTCGCTGAAGCTTTCTTT. Its protein is CASSSAGTVFAEAFF.